Listed below are T cell receptor beta chains from one sample, sequenced in a study of T-cell reconstitution after alpha-beta-depleted transplantation in children. TCRdb re-derived calls from the PCR reads in MiXCR, one entry per CDR3 protein. This table holds 700,000 or so distinct CDR3 sequences, around 13% found once. The sample was PBMCs, taken before TCRalphabeta/CD19-depleted stem cell transplant. The receptors were gathered from a girl aged 2 to 10 with congenital amegakaryocytic thrombocytopenia, due to receive a stem cell transplant. Both conserved end residues are part of each CDR3. D genes are given only for firm matches.

d_gene | j_gene | v_gene | CDR3aa
NA | TRBJ2-7 | TRBV3-1 | CASSQFKQGTQYF
TRBD2 | TRBJ2-1 | TRBV24-1 | CATSDLKAGGPFF
NA | TRBJ2-5 | TRBV20-1 | CSARVPRRETQYF
TRBD1 | TRBJ1-5 | TRBV4-1 | CASSQGTGIFNQPQHF
TRBD2 | TRBJ2-1 | TRBV20-1 | CSASGLAKGSYNEQFF
NA | TRBJ2-5 | TRBV5-4 | CAPTDQETQYF
NA | TRBJ1-1 | TRBV5-1 | CASSLEQGTTEAFF
TRBD1 | TRBJ1-2 | TRBV29-1 | CSVEMGQRGNGYTF
TRBD2 | TRBJ2-1 | TRBV14 | CASSHRTSRNNEQFF
TRBD2 | TRBJ2-1 | TRBV12-3/TRBV12-4 | CASSSRAGGPEYEQFF
TRBD1 | TRBJ1-1 | TRBV20-1 | CSATQGRFTEAFF
NA | TRBJ2-1 | TRBV20-1 | CSANGRPGQSNEQFF
NA | TRBJ2-7 | TRBV19 | CASSIWEESSYEQYF
NA | TRBJ2-7 | TRBV6-5 | CASSFLVTSDEQYF
TRBD2 | TRBJ2-2 | TRBV5-1 | CASSYTGLAGGNTGELFF
NA | TRBJ1-5 | TRBV9 | CASSPQGGQPQHF
NA | TRBJ2-2 | TRBV18 | CASSPPWGNTGELFF
TRBD2 | TRBJ2-1 | TRBV29-1 | CSVNLNSGGYNEQFF
NA | TRBJ2-3 | TRBV20-1 | CSASNSGTDTQYF
NA | TRBJ1-2 | TRBV20-1 | CSARIGRDGYTF
NA | TRBJ2-5 | TRBV20-1 | CSASPRRGETQYF
NA | TRBJ2-3 | TRBV29-1 | CSVDPPMGRATDTQYF
TRBD1 | TRBJ1-1 | TRBV4-1 | CASSQGAGTGGTDTEAFF
NA | TRBJ2-3 | TRBV4-1 | CASSPEGNTQYF
NA | TRBJ2-3 | TRBV2 | CASSEGLSGYRTDTQYF
NA | TRBJ2-2 | TRBV20-1 | CSAALGLTGELFF
TRBD2 | TRBJ2-5 | TRBV5-1 | CASSLAQTSVETQYF
TRBD1 | TRBJ1-5 | TRBV20-1 | CSATGQVINQPQHF
TRBD1 | TRBJ2-1 | TRBV5-5 | CASSGDQTGFVEQFF
TRBD2 | TRBJ2-3 | TRBV29-1 | CSSRIAGGTDTQYF
NA | TRBJ1-5 | TRBV2 | CAGQGAFGGPQHF
NA | TRBJ2-3 | TRBV4-1 | CASSGLGGEFGTDTQYF
NA | TRBJ2-1 | TRBV7-2 | CASTHRGFYNEQFF
NA | TRBJ2-1 | TRBV5-5 | CASSRRSDNEQFF
NA | TRBJ2-5 | TRBV5-6 | CASSLEVRGARETQYF
TRBD2 | TRBJ2-3 | TRBV7-8 | CASSSIAGRLDF
NA | TRBJ1-1 | TRBV5-1 | CASSLYLRTEAFF
NA | TRBJ1-3 | TRBV5-1 | CASSLGSNSGNTIYF
TRBD2 | TRBJ2-1 | TRBV10-3 | CAISEPLAGGFDEQFF
TRBD2 | TRBJ2-1 | TRBV5-1 | CASSGGSGSSYNEQFF
TRBD1 | TRBJ2-7 | TRBV20-1 | CSASILTGRSYEQHF
NA | TRBJ2-7 | TRBV4-1 | CASSQDRTDYYEQYF
NA | TRBJ1-1 | TRBV12-3/TRBV12-4 | CASSLEVPGTEAFF
NA | TRBJ2-7 | TRBV27 | CASSLRAGLEQYF
TRBD1 | TRBJ1-5 | TRBV12-3/TRBV12-4 | CASSSTGVVQPQHF
TRBD2 | TRBJ2-1 | TRBV12-5 | CASGKETSGRRYNEQFF
NA | TRBJ2-7 | TRBV5-1 | CASSLGVSVGMYEQYF
TRBD2 | TRBJ2-1 | TRBV7-6 | CASTLHPLAGVYNEQFF
NA | TRBJ2-3 | TRBV5-5 | CASSLPTSTDTQYF